These 3 T cell receptor beta chains were all obtained from the same sample, sequenced in a study of T cells in women clearing cervical HPV infection. The data were produced by immunoSEQ multiplex PCR, yet TCRdb's version contains in-frame clones alone and is incomplete. The sample data list some 37,000 clones. The sample taken for sequencing was blood buffy coat. The receptors shown here come from a woman between 18 and 70 years old with a cervical HPV16 infection that either progressed to CIN3+ or cleared (not recorded which).

CDR3 region: CSARTSGASYEQYF. The CDR3 DNA, read in part, is TGCAGTGCTAGAACTAGCGGGGCCTCCTACGAG. V is TRBV20-1 and J is TRBJ2-7; 10 nucleotides agree with TRBD2. The sequence runs out 3 residues before the end of the CDR3; the remainder is reconstructed from the germline J gene. The CDR3 covers 14 residues. Unmatched junction bases numbered 1, after V lost 2 bases and J lost 0 bases. The germline CDR1 and CDR2 sequences are DFQATT and SNEGSKA (reference sequence).

As to this clone: With the read ending 3 residues before the CDR3 end, the germline J gene is used to fill in that end. The V call is TRBV2, the J call TRBJ2-1, with TRBD2 matching 9 bases. This CDR3 region has 14 residues. V trimming: 6 bases; J trimming: 7 bases; junction bases outside the gene matches: 7. CDR1 is SNHLY and CDR2 is FYNNEI in the germline V gene. The sequenced CDR3 bases are TGTGCCAGCAGAGCTGGTGCGGGGGGGAATGAG. It is translated as CASRAGAGGNE. The whole CDR3 sequence reads CASRAGAGGNEQFF.

About this clone: The CDR3 end is not reached by the read, which stops 3 residues before it; the germline J gene fills it in. V gene TRBV18 combines with J gene TRBJ1-2; TRBD1 matches at 9 bases. CDR3 length equals 13 residues. Germline assignment: CDR1 KGHSH and CDR2 LQKENI. Partial CDR3 DNA: TGTGCCAGCTCACCGGGACAGGGAGGCGAC. It codes for CASSPGQGGD. The CDR3 in full is CASSPGQGGDYTF. The entire variable domain, with the rest obtained from reference TRBV18 and TRBJ1-2, is as follows: NAGVMQNPRHLVRRRGQEARLRCSPMKGHSHVYWYRQLPEEGLKFMVYLQKENIIDESGMPKERFSAEFPKEGPSILRIQQVVRGDSAAYFCASSPGQGGDYTFGSGTRLTVV.